This T cell receptor beta chain was sequenced during a study of T-cell reconstitution after alpha-beta-depleted transplantation in children. Unique molecular identifiers were used in preparing the TCRbeta library. One entry per CDR3 protein results from TCRdb running MiXCR on the PCR reads. Among about 480,000 distinct CDR3 sequences, around 13% were seen once, and the ten largest hold less than 6.5%. Germline CDR1 reads MNHEY; CDR2 reads SVGEGT. The V gene lost 2 bases and the J gene lost 10 bases, with 13 bases spanning the gap. The CDR3 runs 13 residues. Sample: PBMCs from the stem cell graft donor, taken from the stem cell graft. This chain uses TRBV6-2 or TRBV6-3 with TRBJ2-3; either TRBD1 or TRBD2 may supply D (5 bases each). The receptor's source is a human donor who donated a stem cell graft to a child with combined immunodeficiency. The CDR3 sequence is CASSYLRDASQYF. The DNA of the CDR3 is TGTGCCAGCAGTTACCTCCGGGACGCCTCGCAGTATTTT.